The next 10 T cell receptor beta chains were all read from a single sample in a study of control samples from healthy donors and cancer patients. TCRdb keeps only in-frame clones here, not all; method: immunoSEQ multiplex PCR. Of over 200,000 clones in the sample, roughly 80% were seen once. Input material: PBMCs. The receptor source for this set is a woman between 55 and 75 years old with lung cancer.

The V and J genes are TRBV24-1 and TRBJ2-1, with D possibly being TRBD1 (5 bases). Germline CDR1 reads KGHDR; CDR2 reads SFDVKD. There are 18 residues in the CDR3. Between the trimmed V and J ends, which lost 3 bases and 2 bases, there was a span of 19 bases. The CDR3 DNA reads TGTGCCACCAGTGATATGAGCTCCCCTGGGGCAACCTACAATGAGCAGTTCTTC. Its protein product is CATSDMSSPGATYNEQFF.

This sequence joins TRBV19 and TRBJ1-5, with 10 nucleotides matching TRBD1. The J segment lost 4 bases and the V segment lost 5 bases, leaving 14 bases of the junction unmatched. Germline V gene sequence: CDR1 LNHDA, CDR2 SQIVND (reference sequence). This CDR3 spans 18 amino acids. CDR3 sequence: CASSAGKRDRGGNQPQHF. CDR3 sequence (DNA): TGTGCCAGTAGTGCTGGCAAAAGGGACAGGGGCGGGAATCAGCCCCAGCATTTT. The full variable domain, in which reference TRBV19 and TRBJ1-5 provide the parts outside the CDR3, is DGGITQSPKYLFRKEGQNVTLSCEQNLNHDAMYWYRQDPGQGLRLIYYSQIVNDFQKGDIAEGYSVSREKKESFPLTVTSAQKNPTAFYLCASSAGKRDRGGNQPQHFGDGTRLSIL.

This clone was picked up a small number of times. The chain employs TRBV11-2 and TRBJ2-7; D unresolved. In germline, CDR1 is SGHAT, CDR2 FQNNGV. The V gene lost 3 bases and the J gene lost 2 bases, with 5 bases spanning the gap. This CDR3 is 12 amino acids long. The CDR3 protein is CASSFGTYEQYF. DNA for the CDR3: TGTGCCAGCAGCTTTGGCACCTACGAGCAGTACTTC.

The chain has TRBV11-1 and TRBJ1-2; no clear D gene. The CDR3 length is 13 residues. CDR1 SGHAT and CDR2 FQDESV come from the germline V gene (reference sequence). Trimming removed 5 bases at V and 10 bases at J, with 17 bases between. CDR3 DNA: TGTGCCAGCAGCCTGCGAAGTAAGGGTGCCTACACCTTC. Amino acids: CASSLRSKGAYTF.

The genes are TRBV18 and TRBJ2-5, with D perhaps TRBD1 (6 bases). Germline CDR1 reads KGHSH; CDR2 reads LQKENI. The ends were cut back, 3 bases at V and 7 bases at J, with 18 bases in the middle. The CDR3 is 15 amino acids. The CDR3 nucleotides read TGTGCCAGCTCACCGAACACAGGGTTTGTGGGGACCCAGTACTTC. Residues: CASSPNTGFVGTQYF.

This clone is a singleton in its sample. The CDR3 is CASSLDPGGEKLFF. The DNA of the CDR3 is TGCGCCAGCAGCTTGGACCCAGGGGGCGAAAAACTGTTTTTT. The gene calls are TRBV5-1 and TRBJ1-4; the match to TRBD1 covers 8 bases. V was pared by 0 bases and J by 8 bases, with 3 bases of the junction left unmatched. The CDR3 runs 14 residues. Germline lookup yields CDR1 SGHRS and CDR2 YFSETQ.

The chain combines TRBV12-3 or TRBV12-4 with TRBJ2-4; no reliable D call. V was pared by 1 base and J by 8 bases, with 9 bases between. The CDR3 has 13 residues. The CDR3 sequence: CASSLEIAHIQYF. The CDR3 DNA sequence: TGTGCCAGCAGTTTAGAGATAGCCCACATTCAGTACTTC.

The J gene is TRBJ1-2, the V gene TRBV28; D is unresolved. With 5 bases removed from V and 1 base from J, the gap between germline ends came to 8 bases. Germline CDR1 and CDR2: MDHEN and SYDVKM. This CDR3 contains 13 residues. CDR3 in DNA: TGTGCCAGCAGTCCGAGCAGTAACTATGGCTACACCTTC. Its protein product is CASSPSSNYGYTF.

V usage is TRBV7-2 and J usage is TRBJ1-5; D is uncertain. This CDR3 is built from 15 residues. The V end was cut by 1 base, the J end by 1 base, with 8 bases between. Looked up from germline, CDR1 is SGHTA and CDR2 is FQGNSA. In DNA form, the CDR3 reads TGTGCCAGCAGCTTAGAATTCGGCAGCAATCAGCCCCAGCATTTT. It encodes CASSLEFGSNQPQHF.

This chain joins TRBV25-1 and TRBJ1-1, with D unclear. The CDR3 runs to 11 residues. Germline loops: CDR1 MGHDK, CDR2 SYGVNS. Trimming cost V 7 bases and J 11 bases, with 14 bases left between them. CDR3 nucleotide sequence: TGTGCCAGCACCGACGGGGTCGCGGCTTTCTTT. It codes for CASTDGVAAFF.